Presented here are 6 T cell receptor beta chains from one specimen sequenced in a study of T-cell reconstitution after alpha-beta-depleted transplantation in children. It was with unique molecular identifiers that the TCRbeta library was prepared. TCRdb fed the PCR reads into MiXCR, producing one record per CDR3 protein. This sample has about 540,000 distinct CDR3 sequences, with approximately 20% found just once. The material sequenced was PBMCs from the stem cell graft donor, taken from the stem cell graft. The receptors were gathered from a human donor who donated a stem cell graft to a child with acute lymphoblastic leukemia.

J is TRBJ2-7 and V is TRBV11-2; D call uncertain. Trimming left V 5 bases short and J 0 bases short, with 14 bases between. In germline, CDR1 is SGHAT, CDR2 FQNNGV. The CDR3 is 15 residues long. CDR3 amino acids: CASSPRVSRSYEQYF. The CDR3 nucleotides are TGTGCCAGCAGCCCCCGGGTCTCCCGCTCCTACGAGCAGTACTTC.

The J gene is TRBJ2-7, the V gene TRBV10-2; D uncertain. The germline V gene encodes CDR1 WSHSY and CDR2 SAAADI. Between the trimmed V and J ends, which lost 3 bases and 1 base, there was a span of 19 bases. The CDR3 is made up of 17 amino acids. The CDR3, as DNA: TGCGCCAGCAGTGAAGGGTGGTCGTCTAGGTCTTCCTACGAGCAGTACTTC. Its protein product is CASSEGWSSRSSYEQYF.

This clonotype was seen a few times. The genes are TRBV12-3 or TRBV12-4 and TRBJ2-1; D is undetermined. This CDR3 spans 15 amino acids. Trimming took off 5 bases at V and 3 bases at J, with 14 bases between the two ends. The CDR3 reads CASSPMGIFYNEQFF. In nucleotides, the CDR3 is TGTGCCAGCAGTCCTATGGGGATCTTCTACAATGAGCAGTTCTTC.

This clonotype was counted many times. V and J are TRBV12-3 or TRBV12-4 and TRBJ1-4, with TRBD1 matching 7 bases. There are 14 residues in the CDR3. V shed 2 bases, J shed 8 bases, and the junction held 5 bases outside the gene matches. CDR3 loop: CASSLSGGGEKLFF. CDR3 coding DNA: TGTGCCAGCAGTTTATCAGGGGGTGGCGAAAAACTGTTTTTT.

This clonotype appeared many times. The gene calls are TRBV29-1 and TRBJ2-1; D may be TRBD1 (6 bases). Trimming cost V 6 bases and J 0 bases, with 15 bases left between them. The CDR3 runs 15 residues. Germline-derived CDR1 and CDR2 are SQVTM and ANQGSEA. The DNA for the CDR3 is TGCAGCGTCCTAGGACAGACGAGCTCCTACAATGAGCAGTTCTTC. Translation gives CSVLGQTSSYNEQFF.

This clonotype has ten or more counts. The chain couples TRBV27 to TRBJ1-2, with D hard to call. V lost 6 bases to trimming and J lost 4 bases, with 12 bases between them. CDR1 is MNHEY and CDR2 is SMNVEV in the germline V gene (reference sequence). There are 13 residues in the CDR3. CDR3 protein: CASRPTVGYGYTF. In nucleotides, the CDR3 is TGTGCCAGCAGACCAACCGTTGGCTATGGCTACACCTTC.